These 24 T cell receptor beta chains share one sample of origin, sequenced in a study of coeliac disease. General study findings and limits: Lower clonality than controls marked TRB and TRG repertoires from active celiac intraepithelial and lamina propria samples.

The repertoire was sequenced with immunoSEQ multiplex PCR; TCRdb's copy has only in-frame clones and lacks some. The sample yields 2,800 or so clones, 45% to 70% seen once. Which antigens these TCRs recognize remains unknown. Source material: intraepithelial lymphocytes from the gut. All receptors derive from a man aged 50-60 years with active celiac disease.

This clone showed up just once. V and J are TRBV2 and TRBJ2-1, with 9 bases fitting TRBD2. With V trimmed by 3 bases and J by 4 bases, 4 bases remained unmatched. Germline CDR1 is SNHLY and CDR2 is FYNNEI. This CDR3 has 15 amino acids. CDR3 amino acids: CASSEALAGYNEQFF. DNA of the CDR3: TGTGCCAGCAGTGAGGCGCTAGCGGGATACAATGAGCAGTTCTTC. Full variable domain (rest looked up from reference TRBV2 and TRBJ2-1): EPEVTQTPSHQVTQMGQEVILRCVPISNHLYFYWYRQILGQKVEFLVSFYNNEISEKSEIFDDQFSVERPDGSNFTLKIRSTKLEDSAMYFCASSEALAGYNEQFFGPGTRLTVL.

The gene calls are TRBV7-2 and TRBJ2-5, with 11 bases matching TRBD2. Germline CDR1 SGHTA, CDR2 FQGNSA. V was clipped by 2 bases and J by 5 bases; unmatched bases: 4. There are 15 residues in the CDR3. CDR3 coding DNA: TGTGCCAGCAGCTTATTTTCTAGCGGGAGGGAGACCCAGTACTTC. Its protein product is CASSLFSSGRETQYF.

This chain links TRBV2 with TRBJ1-1; 8 bases are a match to TRBD1. This CDR3 is built from 18 residues. V gave up 4 bases and J gave up 0 bases; unmatched junction bases: 13. From germline, CDR1 is SNHLY and CDR2 FYNNEI. The CDR3 DNA follows: TGTGCCAGCAGTGTACCGCAGGGGGCGACCTACATGAACACTGAAGCTTTCTTT. Translating gives CASSVPQGATYMNTEAFF.

The V and J genes are TRBV7-9 and TRBJ2-7; 12 nucleotides match TRBD1. Germline CDR1 SEHNR, CDR2 FQNEAQ (reference sequence). The CDR3 consists of 15 residues. J gave up 5 bases and V 4 bases, and 6 bases lay outside the gene matches. As DNA, the CDR3 is TGTGCCAGCAGCTGGGGACAGGGGGCTCTCCACGAGCAGTACTTC. As protein: CASSWGQGALHEQYF.

The table lists this clone with a few counts. This sequence joins TRBV19 and TRBJ2-7, with TRBD1 matching 10 bases. Germline assignment: CDR1 LNHDA and CDR2 SQIVND (reference sequence). CDR3 length: 15 amino acids. The V gene end was trimmed by 5 bases and the J gene end by 4 bases; junction bases not matched to a gene: 8. Here the CDR3 DNA reads TGTGCCAGTAGTCCCCCGGGACAGGGGTTATACGAGCAGTACTTC. This translates into CASSPPGQGLYEQYF.

This clone was counted once. A read error is likely, as this CDR3 ends without the conserved phenylalanine or tryptophan. The rearrangement links TRBV7-9 to TRBJ1-2; D is perhaps TRBD1 (6 bases). V was cut by 5 bases and J by 3 bases, with 22 bases left in between. This CDR3 is 17 amino acids long. Germline CDR1 SEHNR, CDR2 FQNEAQ (reference sequence). CDR3 sequence: CASSRPNRDLRDYGYTL. The CDR3 bases are TGTGCCAGCAGCCGCCCCAACAGGGATCTTAGGGACTATGGCTACACCCTC.

This clone was observed a few times. This chain uses TRBV11-2 with TRBJ2-2, with D possibly TRBD1 on 6 matching bases. This CDR3 contains 15 residues. Germline V gives CDR1 SGHAT, CDR2 FQNNGV. Deletions cut 5 bases from V and 1 base from J, with 11 bases between. CDR3 sequence: CASSPRTVNTGELFF. The DNA for the CDR3 is TGTGCCAGCAGCCCCAGGACAGTGAACACCGGGGAGCTGTTTTTT.

The chain employs TRBV27 and TRBJ2-3; the match to TRBD2 covers 9 bases. Germline loops: CDR1 MNHEY, CDR2 SMNVEV (reference sequence). The CDR3 length is 14 residues. With V trimmed by 3 bases and J by 6 bases, 4 bases remained unmatched. The CDR3, as DNA: TGTGCCAGCAGTTTGGGTACTAGCGGGGATACGCAGTATTTT. Translating it yields CASSLGTSGDTQYF.

Only a few counts were recorded for this clone. This chain connects TRBV15 to TRBJ1-6, with 9 bases matching TRBD1. Germline V gene data show CDR1 as LNHNV and CDR2 as YYDKDF (reference sequence). CDR3 length: 14 residues. Trimming removed 1 base from V and 12 bases from J; junction bases left unmatched: 4. The CDR3 here is CATSRAGQGRPLHF. The DNA of the CDR3 is TGTGCCACCAGCAGAGCGGGACAGGGAAGACCCCTCCACTTT.

V is TRBV27 and J is TRBJ2-5; 11 nucleotides line up with TRBD1. V trimming: 6 bases; J trimming: 4 bases; junction bases outside the gene matches: 4. The CDR3 is made up of 14 amino acids. Germline V gives CDR1 MNHEY, CDR2 SMNVEV (reference sequence). The CDR3 region is CASSTGQGAETQYF. DNA for the CDR3: TGTGCCAGCAGCACAGGACAGGGGGCAGAGACCCAGTACTTC.

This clone was picked up a small number of times. This sequence joins TRBV5-1 and TRBJ2-5; 7 nucleotides match TRBD1. The V and J ends lost 4 bases and 2 bases, in that order; junction bases with no gene match: 8. This CDR3 has 15 amino acids. Looked up from germline, CDR1 is SGHRS and CDR2 is YFSETQ. Here the CDR3 reads CASSEGAVRQETQYF. The DNA for the CDR3 is TGCGCCAGCAGCGAGGGGGCGGTTCGGCAAGAGACCCAGTACTTC. The full variable domain, rest sourced from reference TRBV5-1 and TRBJ2-5, is KAGVTQTPRYLIKTRGQQVTLSCSPISGHRSVSWYQQTPGQGLQFLFEYFSETQRNKGNFPGRFSGRQFSNSRSEMNVSTLELGDSALYLCASSEGAVRQETQYFGPGTRLLVL.

This clone was picked up a small number of times. J is TRBJ2-7 and V is TRBV7-6, with a tentative D call TRBD1 (5 bases). The CDR3 consists of 14 residues. V lost 1 base and J 0 bases, leaving 7 bases between the germline ends. CDR1 and CDR2 from the germline V gene are SGHVS and FNYEAQ. This CDR3 reads CASSLGQSSYEQYF. In DNA form, the CDR3 reads TGTGCCAGCAGCTTAGGACAGTCCTCCTACGAGCAGTACTTC.

The chain joins TRBV11-2 to TRBJ2-7, with TRBD1 matching over 8 bases. V dropped 5 bases and J dropped 7; count of bases not matched to a gene: 19. The CDR3 contains 17 residues. The germline CDR1 and CDR2 sequences are SGHAT and FQNNGV. CDR3 amino acids: CASSETGVLVRGYEQYF. CDR3 sequence (DNA): TGTGCCAGCAGCGAGACAGGGGTGCTAGTTCGGGGTTATGAGCAGTACTTC.

The chain links TRBV2 to TRBJ2-5; possible D gene TRBD2, 6 bases. Trimming shortened V by 6 bases and J by 2 bases, and 19 bases separated the two germline ends. This CDR3 contains 16 residues. CDR1 SNHLY and CDR2 FYNNEI come from the germline V gene. This CDR3 is CASSLGLTGSQETQYF. In DNA form, the CDR3 reads TGTGCCAGCAGCTTAGGCCTAACCGGGAGTCAAGAGACCCAGTACTTC.

CDR3 DNA: TGTGCCAGCGATGGAGGGACAGCCGTCTCCTTTGGGGAAAAACTGTTTTTT. It specifies CASDGGTAVSFGEKLFF. The chain combines TRBV9 with TRBJ1-4; TRBD1 matches at 7 bases. The V gene end was trimmed by 7 bases and the J gene end by 8 bases; junction bases not matched to a gene: 20. The CDR3 spans 17 residues. Looked up from germline, CDR1 is SGDLS and CDR2 is YYNGEE.

The chain combines TRBV5-6 with TRBJ2-7; 8 positions agree with TRBD2. From germline, CDR1 is SGHDT and CDR2 YYEEEE. The trim removed 1 base at V and 4 bases at J, leaving 10 bases unmatched. The CDR3 covers 16 residues. For the CDR3, the DNA is TGTGCCAGCAGCTTGCTCGCGACTAGCGACGGATACGAGCAGTACGTC. Its protein product is CASSLLATSDGYEQYV.

The gene calls are TRBV6-5 and TRBJ1-3; D ambiguous. Looked up from germline, CDR1 is MNHEY and CDR2 is SVGAGI. V lost 11 bases, J lost 4 bases, and 9 bases lay in between. The CDR3 length is 11 residues. The chain's CDR3 is CAAVSGNTIYF. In DNA, the CDR3 is TGTGCCGCTGTGAGCGGAAACACCATATATTTT.

The chain recombines TRBV5-5 with TRBJ2-7; D call uncertain. Germline lookup yields CDR1 SGHKS and CDR2 YYEKEE (reference sequence). Trimming took 4 bases from V and 4 from J, leaving 9 bases between them. The CDR3 runs to 12 residues. The CDR3 loop is CASSRRGYEQYV. CDR3 nucleotides: TGTGCCAGCAGCCGCAGAGGATACGAGCAGTACGTC.

On this clone itself: At one of its ends the junction is not consistent with the germline gene, which may arise from a read error. The DNA of the CDR3 is TGTGCTAGCAGCCTAGAGGGCGGGATCAATGAGCAGTTCTTC. Translation gives CASSLEGGINEQFF. The rearrangement links TRBV7-7 to TRBJ2-1, with D perhaps matching TRBD2 (6 bases). The germline CDR1 and CDR2 sequences are SSHAT and FNYEAQ (reference sequence). This CDR3 is built from 14 residues.

The chain recombines TRBV11-2 with TRBJ2-7; TRBD2 aligns across 13 bases. V was clipped by 6 bases and J by 5 bases; unmatched bases: 7. This CDR3 comprises 15 residues. CDR1 and CDR2 from the germline V gene are SGHAT and FQNNGV. CDR3 sequence: CASSLLAGGPDEQYF. CDR3 in DNA: TGTGCCAGCAGTTTACTAGCGGGGGGGCCAGACGAGCAGTACTTC.

The CDR3 region is CASSYTGGYTEAFF. The CDR3 region has the DNA TGTGCCAGCAGTTACACGGGGGGGTACACTGAAGCTTTCTTT. This rearrangement joins TRBV6-5 to TRBJ1-1; D is perhaps TRBD1 (5 bases). Per germline, CDR1 MNHEY and CDR2 SVGAGI. V was trimmed by 2 bases and J by 3 bases, leaving 10 bases between them. This CDR3 comprises 14 residues.

A few counts support this clone. The chain links TRBV11-2 to TRBJ2-6, with D possibly TRBD1 on 5 matching bases. The CDR3 sequence is 16 residues long. The V end lost 5 bases, the J end lost 4 bases, and 15 bases lay between the germline ends. Germline V gives CDR1 SGHAT, CDR2 FQNNGV. CDR3 in DNA: TGTGCCAGCAGCCCATCAACAGGAACCGGGGCCAACGTCCTGACTTTC. Encoded protein: CASSPSTGTGANVLTF.

As DNA, the CDR3 is TGCGCCAGCAGCGATGGGGGGGATGAAAAACTGTTTTTT. This gives the protein CASSDGGDEKLFF. This chain joins TRBV5-1 and TRBJ1-4; TRBD1 might be the D (5 bases). Germline V lookup: CDR1 SGHRS, CDR2 YFSETQ. The CDR3 is 13 amino acids. Trimming removed 4 bases at V and 6 bases at J, with 10 bases between.

This clone was seen only a few times. The rearrangement links TRBV18 to TRBJ1-1; D unresolved. The CDR3 runs to 14 residues. CDR1 is KGHSH, CDR2 LQKENI, per germline. Trimming removed 3 bases at V and 4 bases at J, with 12 bases between. This CDR3 reads CASSPQTSRTEAFF. CDR3 in DNA: TGTGCCAGCTCACCGCAGACAAGTCGCACTGAAGCTTTCTTT.